A single sample gave rise to the 27 T cell receptor beta chains below, sequenced in a study of blood T cell repertoires in COVID-19. Assay: immunoSEQ multiplex PCR; the TCRdb copy retains only in-frame clones and omits some. The table records about 230,000 clones, 70% to 90% of them present only once. The sequencing input was peripheral blood. Source of these receptors: a woman aged 70-85 years with active or convalescent COVID-19.

The V gene is TRBV2, the J gene TRBJ2-7; D possibly corresponds to TRBD1 (5 bases). The germline CDR1 and CDR2 sequences are SNHLY and FYNNEI. V dropped 9 bases and J dropped 3 bases, with 12 bases sitting between them. CDR3 length: 12 residues. The CDR3 loop is CASGQGDYEQYF. Written as DNA, the CDR3 is TGTGCCAGTGGACAAGGGGACTACGAGCAGTACTTC.

The CDR3 region is CASSPPGATTGAGQPQHF. In DNA, the CDR3 is TGTGCCAGCTCACCACCGGGGGCGACAACAGGGGCAGGGCAGCCCCAGCATTTT. The chain links TRBV18 to TRBJ1-5; the match to TRBD1 covers 7 bases. With V trimmed by 0 bases and J by 7 bases, 15 bases remained unmatched. The CDR3 extends over 18 amino acids. Germline lookup yields CDR1 KGHSH and CDR2 LQKENI. The entire variable domain, with the rest obtained from reference TRBV18 and TRBJ1-5, is as follows: NAGVMQNPRHLVRRRGQEARLRCSPMKGHSHVYWYRQLPEEGLKFMVYLQKENIIDESGMPKERFSAEFPKEGPSILRIQQVVRGDSAAYFCASSPPGATTGAGQPQHFGDGTRLSIL.

This chain joins TRBV27 and TRBJ2-4, with 8 bases aligning to TRBD1. The CDR3 sequence is 16 residues long. The trim removed 1 base at V and 6 bases at J, leaving 8 bases unmatched. Germline CDR1 and CDR2: MNHEY and SMNVEV (reference sequence). CDR3 in DNA: TGTGCCAGCAGTTTATTGGGGACAGGCTGGGGAAACATTCAGTACTTC. This translates into CASSLLGTGWGNIQYF.

The gene calls are TRBV5-1 and TRBJ2-4; D is undetermined. This CDR3 is 14 amino acids long. Trimming stripped 2 bases from V and 4 bases from J, with 10 bases between. Per the germline V gene, CDR1 is SGHRS and CDR2 is YFSETQ. This CDR3 is CASSFSGDKNIQYF. As DNA, the CDR3 is TGCGCCAGCAGCTTTTCAGGCGATAAAAACATTCAGTACTTC.

J is TRBJ2-4 and V is TRBV19; D uncertain. The germline CDR1 and CDR2 sequences are LNHDA and SQIVND (reference sequence). The V end lost 5 bases, the J end lost 7 bases, and 12 bases lay between the germline ends. The CDR3 sequence is 13 residues long. The CDR3 loop reads CASSLERVNIQYF. CDR3 in DNA: TGTGCCAGTAGTCTCGAGCGCGTGAACATTCAGTACTTC.

V is TRBV24-1 and J is TRBJ1-3, with 7 bases matching TRBD1. From germline, CDR1 is KGHDR and CDR2 SFDVKD. There are 17 residues in the CDR3. Unmatched junction bases numbered 8, after V lost 4 bases and J lost 0 bases. The CDR3 region is CATSEPRDSSSGNTIYF. The CDR3 bases are TGTGCCACCAGTGAACCCCGGGACAGCAGCTCTGGAAACACCATATATTTT.

This clone was seen a handful of times. The same CDR3 is also encoded by other DNA sequences in this sample. This rearrangement joins TRBV2 to TRBJ1-5; 10 positions agree with TRBD1. CDR3 length equals 14 residues. V was pared by 4 bases and J by 6 bases, with 3 bases of the junction left unmatched. The germline gives CDR1 SNHLY, CDR2 FYNNEI. CDR3 sequence (DNA): TGTGCCAGCAGTGGACAGGGGGCAAGTCAGCCCCAGCATTTT. Translated: CASSGQGASQPQHF.

This clone showed up many times. The V and J genes are TRBV19 and TRBJ1-5; 10 nucleotides align to TRBD1. CDR1 and CDR2 (germline): LNHDA, SQIVND (reference sequence). This CDR3 contains 16 residues. V was pared by 8 bases and J by 5 bases, with 12 bases of the junction left unmatched. CDR3 loop: CASSTGTGVRDQPQHF. The CDR3 DNA is TGTGCCAGTTCCACCGGGACAGGGGTCCGCGATCAGCCCCAGCATTTT.

The CDR3 here is CASSLWGLAGANEQFF. For the CDR3, the DNA is TGTGCCAGCAGCTTGTGGGGTCTAGCGGGAGCCAATGAGCAGTTCTTC. This chain connects TRBV5-6 to TRBJ2-1, with TRBD2 identical over 10 bases. Germline assignment: CDR1 SGHDT and CDR2 YYEEEE. Germline trimming cut 1 base from V and 6 bases from J; bases unmatched to any gene: 7. This CDR3 is 16 amino acids long.

This clone was seen more than once but under ten times. The chain carries TRBV3-1 (or the pseudogene TRBV3-2) and TRBJ2-1; a weak D match, TRBD2 (6 bases). Germline-derived CDR1 and CDR2 are LGHDT and YNNKEL (reference sequence). The V and J ends lost 1 base and 9 bases respectively, with 7 bases between them. The CDR3 totals 12 residues. The CDR3 protein is CASSQGEVEQFF. The DNA of the CDR3 is TGTGCCAGCAGCCAAGGGGAGGTTGAGCAGTTCTTC.

This sequence joins TRBV11-3 and TRBJ1-1, with a possible D match to TRBD1 (5 bases). The V gene lost 5 bases and the J gene lost 5 bases, with 15 bases spanning the gap. CDR3 length: 14 residues. Germline CDR1 is SGHNT and CDR2 is YENEEA. CDR3 loop: CASSIRGGGTEAFF. CDR3 nucleotide sequence: TGTGCCAGCAGCATTCGCGGGGGGGGGACTGAAGCTTTCTTT.

The chain links TRBV5-4 to TRBJ2-7; tentative D call: TRBD2 (5 bases). Per germline, CDR1 SGHNT and CDR2 YYREEE (reference sequence). Trimming shortened V by 4 bases and J by 0 bases, and 11 bases separated the two germline ends. CDR3 length equals 14 residues. The CDR3 sequence is CASSSRESSYEQYF. The CDR3 bases are TGTGCCAGCAGCAGCCGGGAAAGCTCCTACGAGCAGTACTTC. The variable domain in full, with the rest retrieved from reference TRBV5-4 and TRBJ2-7, is ETGVTQSPTHLIKTRGQQVTLRCSSQSGHNTVSWYQQALGQGPQFIFQYYREEENGRGNFPPRFSGLQFPNYSSELNVNALELDDSALYLCASSSRESSYEQYFGPGTRLTVT.

For this clone: This CDR3 is also generated by other DNA sequences in the sample. The chain carries TRBV7-9 and TRBJ2-5, with TRBD2 matching over 7 bases. The CDR3 runs to 13 residues. J was trimmed by 1 base and V by 4 bases; bases with no gene match: 0. Germline lookup yields CDR1 SEHNR and CDR2 FQNEAQ (reference sequence). The CDR3 coding sequence is TGTGCCAGCAGCTGGGGGGGCCAAGAGACCCAGTACTTC. Amino acid sequence: CASSWGGQETQYF.

J is TRBJ1-4 and V is TRBV5-1, with 7 bases aligning to TRBD1. Per germline, CDR1 SGHRS and CDR2 YFSETQ. This CDR3 region has 14 residues. The V gene end was trimmed by 5 bases and the J gene end by 5 bases; junction bases not matched to a gene: 6. Here the CDR3 reads CASREGQSNEKLFF. Here the CDR3 DNA reads TGCGCCAGCAGGGAGGGACAGAGCAATGAAAAACTGTTTTTT.

The rearrangement joins TRBV11-3 to TRBJ2-5; TRBD2 might be the D (5 bases). In germline, CDR1 is SGHNT, CDR2 YENEEA. The CDR3 has 13 residues. With 6 bases removed from V and 2 bases from J, the gap between germline ends came to 10 bases. CDR3: CASRKGDQETQYF. CDR3 in DNA: TGTGCCAGCAGAAAGGGAGATCAAGAGACCCAGTACTTC.

The chain carries TRBV18 and TRBJ2-1; TRBD1 matches at 9 bases. Germline assignment: CDR1 KGHSH and CDR2 LQKENI. This CDR3 region has 16 residues. V gave up 3 bases and J gave up 7 bases; unmatched junction bases: 10. In DNA, the CDR3 is TGTGCCAGCTCACCGACGGACAGGGGATTTTTGAATGAGCAGTTCTTC. Its translation: CASSPTDRGFLNEQFF. Together with reference TRBV18 and TRBJ2-1, the CDR3 gives the full variable domain: NAGVMQNPRHLVRRRGQEARLRCSPMKGHSHVYWYRQLPEEGLKFMVYLQKENIIDESGMPKERFSAEFPKEGPSILRIQQVVRGDSAAYFCASSPTDRGFLNEQFFGPGTRLTVL.

The table lists this clone with a count of one. The V and J genes are TRBV5-1 and TRBJ1-5, with D unclear. The germline V and J ends were trimmed by 5 bases and 5 bases, with 11 bases remaining between them. CDR1 is SGHRS and CDR2 is YFSETQ in the germline V gene. The CDR3 totals 13 residues. The CDR3 loop reads CASSRQPDQPQHF. The CDR3 DNA sequence: TGCGCCAGCAGTAGACAACCCGATCAGCCCCAGCATTTT.

J is TRBJ2-7 and V is TRBV5-1, with 8 bases that match TRBD2. From germline, CDR1 is SGHRS and CDR2 YFSETQ. V lost 5 bases to trimming and J lost 0 bases; unmatched junction nucleotides: 7. The CDR3 totals 15 residues. CDR3 nucleotide sequence: TGCGCCAGCAGAGGCCTAGCGGGTAGCTCCTACGAGCAGTACTTC. Amino acid sequence: CASRGLAGSSYEQYF.

The rearrangement uses TRBV4-2 and TRBJ2-3, with D hard to call. The V gene lost 5 bases and the J gene lost 3 bases, with 12 bases spanning the gap. CDR3 length: 14 amino acids. Germline-derived CDR1 and CDR2 are LGHNA and YNFKEQ. CDR3: CASSYLGRTDTQYF. The CDR3 DNA is TGTGCCAGCAGCTACCTAGGTCGAACAGATACGCAGTATTTT.

V is TRBV19 and J is TRBJ2-3; 12 bases fit TRBD2. The CDR3 loop spans 14 amino acids. V shed 5 bases, J shed 4 bases, and the junction held 1 base outside the gene matches. Germline V gene sequence: CDR1 LNHDA, CDR2 SQIVND (reference sequence). This CDR3 reads CASSRLAGADTQYF. CDR3 sequence (DNA): TGTGCCAGTAGTCGACTAGCGGGAGCAGATACGCAGTATTTT.

The chain joins TRBV13 to TRBJ2-4, with 9 bases aligning to TRBD1. The J segment lost 10 bases and the V segment lost 4 bases, leaving 8 bases of the junction unmatched. There are 14 residues in the CDR3. Germline V lookup: CDR1 PRHDT, CDR2 FYEKMQ (reference sequence). The CDR3 is CASSSRQGGRIQYF. Written as DNA, the CDR3 is TGTGCCAGCAGCTCGCGACAGGGGGGACGAATTCAGTACTTC.

J is TRBJ1-4 and V is TRBV27, with 8 bases lining up with TRBD1. Germline CDR1 and CDR2: MNHEY and SMNVEV (reference sequence). This CDR3 has 14 residues. The trim removed 4 bases at V and 8 bases at J, leaving 6 bases unmatched. The CDR3 bases are TGTGCCAGCAGTTCAGGACAGGGCCGGGAAAAACTGTTTTTT. Protein product: CASSSGQGREKLFF. The variable domain in full, with the rest retrieved from reference TRBV27 and TRBJ1-4, is EAQVTQNPRYLITVTGKKLTVTCSQNMNHEYMSWYRQDPGLGLRQIYYSMNVEVTDKGDVPEGYKVSRKEKRNFPLILESPSPNQTSLYFCASSSGQGREKLFFGSGTQLSVL.

The chain uses TRBV5-4 and TRBJ2-7, with D possibly being TRBD2 (6 bases). Germline assignment: CDR1 SGHNT and CDR2 YYREEE (reference sequence). The CDR3 length is 14 residues. V shed 3 bases and J shed 3 bases, with 13 bases lying between them. The CDR3 loop is CASSSGERSYEQYF. In DNA form, the CDR3 reads TGTGCCAGCAGCTCGGGGGAGCGGAGCTACGAGCAGTACTTC.

CDR3 bases: TGTGCCAGCAGCTTGAGAAGCGGGGGGCCCCCGGGTGAGCAGTTCTTC. This gives the protein CASSLRSGGPPGEQFF. This chain uses TRBV5-4 with TRBJ2-1; TRBD2 matches 9 bases. The CDR3 has 16 amino acids. Germline trimming cut 1 base from V and 9 bases from J; bases unmatched to any gene: 11. Per the germline V gene, CDR1 is SGHNT and CDR2 is YYREEE (reference sequence).

This chain connects TRBV5-1 to TRBJ2-3; D is perhaps TRBD2 (5 bases). Germline-derived CDR1 and CDR2 are SGHRS and YFSETQ. The CDR3 is 16 amino acids. With 0 bases removed from V and 1 base from J, the gap between germline ends came to 12 bases. The CDR3 protein is CASSLGAGGGTDTQYF. In DNA form, the CDR3 reads TGCGCCAGCAGCTTGGGTGCGGGTGGGGGCACAGATACGCAGTATTTT.

V usage is TRBV30 and J usage is TRBJ1-3, with D perhaps matching TRBD1 (5 bases). In germline, CDR1 is GTSNPN, CDR2 SVGIG (reference sequence). The CDR3 extends over 13 amino acids. Trimming pared 5 bases from V and 5 bases from J, leaving 13 bases between. This chain's CDR3 is CAWAGQDRNTIYF. As DNA, the CDR3 is TGTGCCTGGGCTGGCCAGGACAGAAACACCATATATTTT. Filled out from reference TRBV30 and TRBJ1-3, the complete variable domain reads SQTIHQWPATLVQPVGSPLSLECTVEGTSNPNLYWYRQAAGRGLQLLFYSVGIGQISSEVPQNLSASRPQDRQFILSSKKLLLSDSGFYLCAWAGQDRNTIYFGEGSWLTVV.

This chain joins TRBV2 and TRBJ2-7, with TRBD2 as a possible D gene (6 bases). V was clipped by 8 bases and J by 2 bases, with 16 bases between them. Germline V CDR1 and CDR2: SNHLY, FYNNEI. The CDR3 length is 14 residues. The CDR3 coding sequence is TGTGCCAGCGGGAGGAGCGGGCCTACCTACGAGCAGTACTTC. The encoded protein is CASGRSGPTYEQYF.